The 31 T cell receptor beta chains below come from one sample, sequenced in a study of blood T cell repertoires in COVID-19. Only in-frame clones appear in the TCRdb table, and some are missing; sequencing was by immunoSEQ multiplex PCR. In the table there are some 270,000 clones, around 87% of which are singletons. Sample: peripheral blood. Receptors were obtained from a woman aged 55-69 years with COVID-19, enrolled during active disease.

Comment on this clone: At one end the junction does not follow the germline gene, possibly because of a read error. J is TRBJ2-1 and V is TRBV7-7; 13 bases agree with TRBD2. Germline lookup yields CDR1 SSHAT and CDR2 FNYEAQ (reference sequence). The CDR3 consists of 15 residues. CDR3 in amino acids: CASSQGLAGVDEQFF. CDR3 nucleotides: TGTGCTAGCAGCCAAGGACTAGCGGGGGTTGATGAGCAGTTCTTC.

This chain links TRBV28 with TRBJ2-6; D unresolved. The germline V gene encodes CDR1 MDHEN and CDR2 SYDVKM. The ends were cut back, 6 bases at V and 0 bases at J, with 6 bases in the middle. CDR3 length equals 14 residues. The CDR3 region has the DNA TGTGCCAGCAGGCTAAGCTCTGGGGCCAACGTCCTGACTTTC. It encodes CASRLSSGANVLTF.

This chain uses TRBV4-3 with TRBJ1-2, with no clear D. This CDR3 comprises 15 residues. CDR1 is LGHNA and CDR2 is YSLEER in the germline V gene. The V gene lost 0 bases and the J gene lost 4 bases, with 12 bases spanning the gap. CDR3 sequence (DNA): TGCGCCAGCAGCCAAGAGAGGGATTTCGGCTATGGCTACACCTTC. As protein: CASSQERDFGYGYTF.

The rearrangement links TRBV4-1 to TRBJ2-5; TRBD2 matches at 9 bases. The J segment lost 7 bases and the V segment lost 3 bases, leaving 9 bases of the junction unmatched. The length of the CDR3 is 15 residues. Germline V gives CDR1 MGHRA, CDR2 YSYEKL. The CDR3: CASSHQLAGSRTQYF. The CDR3 bases are TGCGCCAGCAGCCACCAACTAGCGGGCTCAAGGACCCAGTACTTC.

The J gene is TRBJ1-1, the V gene TRBV2, with 9 positions matching TRBD1. CDR1 is SNHLY, CDR2 FYNNEI, per germline. V gave up 6 bases and J gave up 2 bases; unmatched junction bases: 7. This CDR3 region has 15 residues. This CDR3 is CASRVQGAGNTEAFF. CDR3 in DNA: TGTGCCAGCAGGGTACAGGGGGCTGGAAACACTGAAGCTTTCTTT. Supplemented by reference TRBV2 and TRBJ1-1, the full variable domain reads EPEVTQTPSHQVTQMGQEVILRCVPISNHLYFYWYRQILGQKVEFLVSFYNNEISEKSEIFDDQFSVERPDGSNFTLKIRSTKLEDSAMYFCASRVQGAGNTEAFFGQGTRLTVV.

This chain joins TRBV7-2 and TRBJ1-2, with a possible D match to TRBD1 (6 bases). The CDR3 sequence is 16 residues long. The V and J ends lost 2 bases and 8 bases respectively, with 21 bases between them. Germline CDR1 is SGHTA and CDR2 is FQGNSA. In DNA form, the CDR3 reads TGTGCCAGCAGCTTAAGGGGGGGGTTAAGGTCCCGAGGCTACACCTTC. The encoded protein is CASSLRGGLRSRGYTF.

This rearrangement joins TRBV7-2 to TRBJ2-4; 12 bases match TRBD2. V was pared by 5 bases and J by 5 bases, with 10 bases of the junction left unmatched. The CDR3 consists of 17 residues. The germline V gene encodes CDR1 SGHTA and CDR2 FQGNSA. The CDR3 nucleotides read TGTGCCAGCAGCCTCGCGGGGCTAGCGGGGGGGCAAAACATTCAGTACTTC. Encoded protein: CASSLAGLAGGQNIQYF.

This chain connects TRBV30 to TRBJ2-7, with D unresolved. There are 14 residues in the CDR3. The V end lost 2 bases, the J end lost 2 bases, and 13 bases lay between the germline ends. CDR1 and CDR2 (germline): GTSNPN, SVGIG (reference sequence). CDR3 nucleotides: TGTGCCTGGAGTCGTAGGTCAGGCGCCTACGAGCAGTACTTC. It encodes CAWSRRSGAYEQYF. Full variable domain (remainder filled in from reference TRBV30 and TRBJ2-7): SQTIHQWPATLVQPVGSPLSLECTVEGTSNPNLYWYRQAAGRGLQLLFYSVGIGQISSEVPQNLSASRPQDRQFILSSKKLLLSDSGFYLCAWSRRSGAYEQYFGPGTRLTVT.

J is TRBJ1-6 and V is TRBV6-1; D not certain. Germline loops: CDR1 MNHNS, CDR2 SASEGT. V lost 3 bases and J lost 0, with 12 bases in between. CDR3 length: 17 residues. The CDR3 loop reads CASSDFQRASYNSPLHF. In DNA form, the CDR3 reads TGTGCCAGCAGTGATTTTCAGAGGGCCTCCTATAATTCACCCCTCCACTTT.

This rearrangement joins TRBV2 to TRBJ2-7; TRBD1 agrees at 9 bases. Germline V gene data show CDR1 as SNHLY and CDR2 as FYNNEI. CDR3 length: 15 residues. J was trimmed by 7 bases and V by 7 bases; bases with no gene match: 14. CDR3 protein: CASTRTGAVPGEQYF. The CDR3 bases are TGTGCCAGCACAAGGACAGGGGCCGTCCCAGGGGAGCAGTACTTC.

The rearrangement uses TRBV6-6 and TRBJ2-1, with 14 bases aligning to TRBD2. CDR1 is MNHNY and CDR2 is SVGAGI in the germline V gene (reference sequence). The V segment lost 3 bases and the J segment 7 bases; nucleotides outside the gene matches: 5. The CDR3 loop spans 16 amino acids. CDR3 DNA: TGTGCCAGCAGTTATCGGACTAGCGGGGGGAGGAATGAGCAGTTCTTC. Its translation is CASSYRTSGGRNEQFF.

The V gene is TRBV6-5, the J gene TRBJ2-2; a possible D gene is TRBD1 (7 bases). The CDR3 contains 16 residues. The V end lost 4 bases, the J end lost 6 bases, and 18 bases lay between the germline ends. Germline CDR1 and CDR2: MNHEY and SVGAGI. As DNA, the CDR3 is TGTGCCAGCAGTTCTCCTTCGACAGGGACTTCCGGGGAGCTGTTTTTT. This sequence encodes CASSSPSTGTSGELFF.

V and J are TRBV19 and TRBJ1-1, with D maybe TRBD1 (5 bases). The CDR3 is 15 residues long. Trimming removed 3 bases at V and 0 bases at J, with 11 bases between. Germline-derived CDR1 and CDR2 are LNHDA and SQIVND (reference sequence). This chain's CDR3 is CASSIGTGLNTEAFF. DNA of the CDR3: TGTGCCAGTAGTATTGGAACAGGATTGAACACTGAAGCTTTCTTT.

This chain uses TRBV6-5 with TRBJ2-7; D perhaps matches TRBD1 (6 bases). Germline V CDR1 and CDR2: MNHEY, SVGAGI. The CDR3 is 13 residues long. Trimming cost V 5 bases and J 4 bases, with 12 bases left between them. The CDR3 is CASSRRGGYEQYF. DNA for the CDR3: TGTGCCAGCAGTCGCAGGGGCGGATACGAGCAGTACTTC.

In regard to this clone: Additional DNA sequences in this sample encode the identical CDR3. The chain combines TRBV18 with TRBJ1-2, with 8 bases aligning to TRBD1. The germline CDR1 and CDR2 sequences are KGHSH and LQKENI. The CDR3 totals 13 residues. V trimming: 3 bases; J trimming: 4 bases; junction bases outside the gene matches: 1. The chain's CDR3 is CASSPDRVYGYTF. The DNA for the CDR3 is TGTGCCAGCTCACCGGACAGGGTCTATGGCTACACCTTC.

This clone occurred once. This chain joins TRBV6-6 and TRBJ1-1; maybe TRBD1 (5 bases). This CDR3 region has 11 residues. Per the germline V gene, CDR1 is MNHNY and CDR2 is SVGAGI (reference sequence). The V end was cut by 8 bases, the J end by 14 bases, with 18 bases between. The CDR3 region is CASGRGTLIFF. CDR3 DNA sequence: TGTGCCAGCGGTAGGGGTACACTAATCTTCTTT.

The chain uses TRBV5-4 and TRBJ1-2, with TRBD1 matching over 7 bases. From germline, CDR1 is SGHNT and CDR2 YYREEE (reference sequence). The CDR3 contains 16 residues. Trimming cost V 4 bases and J 1 base; bases outside gene matches: 10. The DNA for the CDR3 is TGTGCCAGCAGCCCGGAGTCGACAGGGAATAACTATGGCTACACCTTC. Translating it yields CASSPESTGNNYGYTF. The full variable domain, its missing parts supplied by reference TRBV5-4 and TRBJ1-2, is ETGVTQSPTHLIKTRGQQVTLRCSSQSGHNTVSWYQQALGQGPQFIFQYYREEENGRGNFPPRFSGLQFPNYSSELNVNALELDDSALYLCASSPESTGNNYGYTFGSGTRLTVV.

This chain links TRBV5-1 with TRBJ2-1, with D unresolved. V lost 3 bases, J lost 15 bases, and 13 bases lay in between. This CDR3 has 11 amino acids. CDR1 and CDR2 from the germline V gene are SGHRS and YFSETQ. The CDR3 sequence: CASSSRVLTFF. CDR3 DNA: TGCGCCAGCAGCTCCCGGGTCCTAACGTTCTTC.

The chain's CDR3 is CASSLSGQFYEQYF. In nucleotides, the CDR3 is TGTGCCAGCAGCTTATCGGGACAGTTCTACGAGCAGTACTTC. This chain connects TRBV7-2 to TRBJ2-7; TRBD1 matches 7 bases. V shed 2 bases, J shed 3 bases, and the junction held 4 bases outside the gene matches. The V gene's germline CDR1 is SGHTA and CDR2 FQGNSA. The CDR3 is 14 amino acids.

V usage is TRBV13 and J usage is TRBJ2-7; 7 nucleotides agree with TRBD1. Germline trimming cut 5 bases from V and 2 bases from J; bases unmatched to any gene: 9. Germline assignment: CDR1 PRHDT and CDR2 FYEKMQ (reference sequence). The CDR3 sequence is 15 residues long. The CDR3 spells CASSGRQGPAYEQYF. CDR3 in DNA: TGTGCCAGCAGCGGACGACAGGGTCCCGCCTACGAGCAGTACTTC.

The chain couples TRBV2 to TRBJ1-5; 9 positions match TRBD1. Germline values: CDR1 SNHLY, CDR2 FYNNEI. The CDR3 extends over 13 amino acids. V trimming: 6 bases; J trimming: 5 bases; junction bases outside the gene matches: 2. CDR3 sequence: CASSRQGDQPQHF. DNA of the CDR3: TGTGCCAGCAGCCGACAGGGGGATCAGCCCCAGCATTTT.

The chain recombines TRBV6-5 with TRBJ1-2; D unclear. V lost 0 bases and J lost 8, with 13 bases in between. From germline, CDR1 is MNHEY and CDR2 SVGAGI. This CDR3 is built from 14 residues. The CDR3 DNA reads as TGTGCCAGCAGTTACTCGAGACGGGTTGGAGGCTACACCTTC. This encodes CASSYSRRVGGYTF.

This chain joins TRBV4-1 and TRBJ1-6; a weak D match, TRBD1 (5 bases). Trimming took off 3 bases at V and 15 bases at J, with 18 bases between the two ends. The CDR3 is 14 amino acids. The germline CDR1 and CDR2 sequences are MGHRA and YSYEKL. For the CDR3, the DNA is TGCGCCAGCAGCCAGGCGACGACAGTCAGGGTCCTCCACTTT. This codes for CASSQATTVRVLHF.

The chain combines TRBV7-2 with TRBJ2-2; D remains unclear. The germline CDR1 and CDR2 sequences are SGHTA and FQGNSA. CDR3 size: 13 residues. V was cut by 2 bases and J by 7 bases, with 8 bases left in between. CDR3: CASSLNAVGELFF. DNA for the CDR3: TGTGCCAGCAGCTTAAATGCGGTCGGGGAGCTGTTTTTT.

The chain couples TRBV4-3 to TRBJ2-4; 10 bases line up with TRBD1. J gave up 8 bases and V 3 bases, and 10 bases lay outside the gene matches. CDR1 is LGHNA and CDR2 is YSLEER in the germline V gene. This CDR3 has 16 residues. CDR3 sequence reads: CASSQGRDRGGDIQYF. The CDR3 nucleotides read TGCGCCAGCAGCCAGGGCCGGGACAGGGGTGGGGACATTCAGTACTTC.

The chain uses TRBV19 and TRBJ2-3; D not resolved. The CDR3 contains 13 residues. V lost 2 bases and J 2 bases, leaving 5 bases between the germline ends. From germline, CDR1 is LNHDA and CDR2 SQIVND (reference sequence). The CDR3 DNA follows: TGTGCCAGTAGTATATCCCACACAGATACGCAGTATTTT. It translates to CASSISHTDTQYF. The full variable domain, its missing parts supplied by reference TRBV19 and TRBJ2-3, is DGGITQSPKYLFRKEGQNVTLSCEQNLNHDAMYWYRQDPGQGLRLIYYSQIVNDFQKGDIAEGYSVSREKKESFPLTVTSAQKNPTAFYLCASSISHTDTQYFGPGTRLTVL.

This rearrangement joins TRBV6-1 to TRBJ1-2; 7 nucleotides agree with TRBD1. The J segment lost 7 bases and the V segment lost 3 bases, leaving 8 bases of the junction unmatched. The CDR3 loop spans 14 amino acids. Germline CDR1 MNHNS, CDR2 SASEGT. In DNA form, the CDR3 reads TGTGCCAGCAGTGAGAACAGGGGTTGGGGTGGCTACACCTTC. Encoded protein: CASSENRGWGGYTF.

Here the CDR3 DNA reads TGTGCCAGCAGCCCACACATAGGGCGAGGGTTGGTCAATGAGCAGTTCTTC. Its translation is CASSPHIGRGLVNEQFF. V is TRBV6-2 or TRBV6-3 and J is TRBJ2-1, with D maybe TRBD2 (5 bases). Trimming cost V 6 bases and J 6 bases, with 24 bases left between them. Germline-derived CDR1 and CDR2 are MNHEY and SVGEGT. The CDR3 runs 17 residues.

This clone was seen a single time. The chain recombines TRBV7-8 with TRBJ1-1; D remains ambiguous. CDR1 and CDR2 from the germline V gene are SGHVS and FQNEAQ. The V gene lost 1 base and the J gene lost 1 base, with 10 bases spanning the gap. The CDR3 runs 15 residues. CDR3 nucleotides: TGTGCCAGCAGCTTAGTCACCGGGTGGAACACTGAAGCTTTCTTT. It yields the protein CASSLVTGWNTEAFF.

The gene calls are TRBV7-6 and TRBJ2-7; tentative D call: TRBD1 (6 bases). The germline V and J ends were trimmed by 0 bases and 0 bases, with 15 bases remaining between them. Germline V gene sequence: CDR1 SGHVS, CDR2 FNYEAQ. The length of the CDR3 is 17 residues. CDR3 residues: CASSLAQGQPTSYEQYF. CDR3 sequence (DNA): TGTGCCAGCAGCTTAGCGCAGGGGCAACCCACCTCCTACGAGCAGTACTTC. Full variable domain (missing parts from reference TRBV7-6 and TRBJ2-7): GAGVSQSPRYKVTKRGQDVALRCDPISGHVSLYWYRQALGQGPEFLTYFNYEAQQDKSGLPNDRFSAERPEGSISTLTIQRTEQRDSAMYRCASSLAQGQPTSYEQYFGPGTRLTVT.

The rearrangement links TRBV7-3 to TRBJ2-3; 7 bases agree with TRBD1. Trimming removed 5 bases from V and 6 bases from J; junction bases left unmatched: 5. CDR1 and CDR2 (germline): SGHTA, FQGTGA. The CDR3 runs to 13 residues. The CDR3 spells CASSTLQGDTQYF. The CDR3 DNA follows: TGTGCCAGCAGCACCTTACAGGGGGATACGCAGTATTTT.